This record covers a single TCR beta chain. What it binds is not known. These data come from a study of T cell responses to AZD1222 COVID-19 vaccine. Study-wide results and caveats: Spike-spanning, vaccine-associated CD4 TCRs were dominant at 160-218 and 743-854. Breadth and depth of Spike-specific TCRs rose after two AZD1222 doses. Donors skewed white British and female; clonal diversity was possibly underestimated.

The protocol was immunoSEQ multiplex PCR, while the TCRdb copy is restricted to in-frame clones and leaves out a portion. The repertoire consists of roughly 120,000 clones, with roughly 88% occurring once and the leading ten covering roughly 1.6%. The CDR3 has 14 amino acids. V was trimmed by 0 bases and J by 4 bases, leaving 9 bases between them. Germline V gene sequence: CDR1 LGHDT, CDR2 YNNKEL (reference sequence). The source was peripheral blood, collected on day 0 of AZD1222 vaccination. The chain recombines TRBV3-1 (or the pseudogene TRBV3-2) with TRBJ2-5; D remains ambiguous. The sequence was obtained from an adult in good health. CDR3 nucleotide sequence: TGTGCCAGCAGCCAAGATGTGGGCGGAGAGACCCAGTACTTC. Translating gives CASSQDVGGETQYF.